The clone carrying this T cell receptor (beta chain) was seen a few times. No antigen is known for it. This entry is derived from a study of OX40 agonist ivuxolimab in advanced cancers. Overall study results and limits: Also showing low normalized T-cell clonal expansion were some of the nonresponders.

Per germline, CDR1 MNHNS and CDR2 SASEGT. V trimming: 4 bases; J trimming: 1 base; junction bases outside the gene matches: 5. This CDR3 contains 15 residues. TCRdb keeps only in-frame clones here, not all; method: immunoSEQ multiplex PCR. The sample lists 40,000 or so clones, roughly 80% seen once, with about 20% in the top ten. The source is an adult with an advanced solid tumor such as melanoma, head and neck, liver or kidney cancer. The chain links TRBV6-1 to TRBJ1-1, with TRBD1 identical over 8 bases. Sequencing used CD4+ or CD8+ T cells sorted from blood, obtained in a trial of the OX40 agonist ivuxolimab. The CDR3 nucleotides are TGTGCCAGCAGTGCTTGGACAGGGTGGAACACTGAAGCTTTCTTT. This sequence encodes CASSAWTGWNTEAFF.